What follows are 25 T cell receptor beta chains derived from one specimen sequenced in a study of blood T cell repertoires in COVID-19. TCRdb's copy holds only in-frame clones and misses some; the assay was immunoSEQ multiplex PCR. There are more than 150,000 clones in the sample; 80% occur only once, and about 0.5% lies in the top ten. The sample taken for sequencing was peripheral blood. Source of these receptors: a man aged 55 to 69 with acute or convalescent COVID-19.

This clone has more than one count but fewer than ten. This specimen includes other DNA sequences encoding the same CDR3. The chain has TRBV10-3 and TRBJ1-4, with TRBD1 matching over 8 bases. The CDR3 length is 13 residues. The germline V gene has CDR1 ENHRY and CDR2 SYGVKD. J was trimmed by 3 bases and V by 9 bases; bases with no gene match: 3. Here the CDR3 reads CAIRGQANEKLFF. CDR3 nucleotides: TGTGCCATAAGGGGACAGGCTAATGAAAAACTGTTTTTT.

The rearrangement links TRBV7-3 to TRBJ1-6; D unresolved. V dropped 2 bases and J dropped 6 bases, with 8 bases sitting between them. The germline V gene encodes CDR1 SGHTA and CDR2 FQGTGA. CDR3 length equals 14 residues. Here the CDR3 DNA reads TGTGCCAGCAGCTTATTTCCCTTTAATTCACCCCTCCACTTT. This codes for CASSLFPFNSPLHF. Filled out from reference TRBV7-3 and TRBJ1-6, the complete variable domain reads GAGVSQTPSNKVTEKGKYVELRCDPISGHTALYWYRQSLGQGPEFLIYFQGTGAADDSGLPNDRFFAVRPEGSVSTLKIQRTERGDSAVYLCASSLFPFNSPLHFGNGTRLTVT.

The gene calls are TRBV21-1 and TRBJ1-1; the table's D call, TRBD1, was not checked against the DNA. TRBV21-1 is reported as a pseudogene. This CDR3 comprises 15 residues. Here the CDR3 reads CASSKGAGANTEAFF. DNA of the CDR3: TGTGCCAGCAGCAAAGGGGCAGGCGCGAACACTGAAGCTTTCTTT.

The chain joins TRBV5-1 to TRBJ2-7; a possible D gene is TRBD1 (6 bases). This CDR3 has 15 residues. V was cut by 0 bases and J by 2 bases, with 12 bases left in between. The germline V gene has CDR1 SGHRS and CDR2 YFSETQ. The CDR3 sequence: CASSLALQGTYEQYF. CDR3 in DNA: TGCGCCAGCAGCTTGGCTCTACAGGGCACCTACGAGCAGTACTTC.

The chain links TRBV3-1 (or the pseudogene TRBV3-2) to TRBJ1-1; D possibly corresponds to TRBD1 (5 bases). Germline assignment: CDR1 LGHDT and CDR2 YNNKEL (reference sequence). V shed 4 bases and J shed 1 base, with 10 bases lying between them. The CDR3 is 14 amino acids. This chain's CDR3 is CASSRIQGNTEAFF. The CDR3 bases are TGTGCCAGCAGCCGTATCCAGGGGAACACTGAAGCTTTCTTT.

The chain has TRBV27 and TRBJ1-2, with a possible D match to TRBD1 (6 bases). Germline lookup yields CDR1 MNHEY and CDR2 SMNVEV (reference sequence). There are 14 residues in the CDR3. The V end was cut by 5 bases, the J end by 8 bases, with 18 bases between. The DNA of the CDR3 is TGTGCCAGCAGTGCCTCCGGGACATCTCGGGGCTACACCTTC. Protein product: CASSASGTSRGYTF.

This chain connects TRBV4-1 to TRBJ1-4; no firm D call. CDR1 is MGHRA, CDR2 YSYEKL, per germline. With 4 bases removed from V and 7 bases from J, the gap between germline ends came to 22 bases. This CDR3 contains 17 residues. CDR3 DNA: TGCGCCAGCAGCCGCGAGCTCTCCAGGCTCGGAAGTGAAAAACTGTTTTTT. Its protein is CASSRELSRLGSEKLFF.

The chain employs TRBV6-2 or TRBV6-3 and TRBJ1-6; tentatively, D is TRBD1 (6 bases). V lost 6 bases and J lost 9, with 18 bases in between. Germline values: CDR1 MNHEY, CDR2 SVGEGT. CDR3 size: 15 residues. The CDR3 region has the DNA TGTGCCAGCAGCCCCTCCTTCGGGGGGCGTTCACCCCTCCACTTT. It is translated as CASSPSFGGRSPLHF.

J is TRBJ1-1 and V is TRBV30, with D maybe TRBD1 (5 bases). Trimming took off 0 bases at V and 7 bases at J, with 9 bases between the two ends. The CDR3 is made up of 12 amino acids. The germline gives CDR1 GTSNPN, CDR2 SVGIG (reference sequence). DNA for the CDR3: TGTGCCTGGAGTGTTGGGGGGATTGAAGCTTTCTTT. This encodes CAWSVGGIEAFF.

The rearrangement joins TRBV12-3 or TRBV12-4 to TRBJ2-3; no definite D call. V was clipped by 5 bases and J by 5 bases, with 5 bases between them. The CDR3 contains 11 residues. CDR3 protein: CASSPKDTQYF. As DNA, the CDR3 is TGTGCCAGCAGTCCTAAAGATACGCAGTATTTT.

There are a few counts of this clone. This chain uses TRBV25-1 with TRBJ2-3; D might be TRBD2 (7 bases). This CDR3 has 14 amino acids. From germline, CDR1 is MGHDK and CDR2 SYGVNS. V was pared by 4 bases and J by 8 bases, with 16 bases between. Here the CDR3 reads CASSGWGGPGTQYF. The DNA for the CDR3 is TGTGCCAGCAGTGGGTGGGGGGGCCCCGGTACGCAGTATTTT.

The chain joins TRBV3-1 (or the pseudogene TRBV3-2) to TRBJ1-2, with 7 bases aligning to TRBD1. Unmatched junction bases numbered 13, after V lost 4 bases and J lost 8 bases. Germline V CDR1 and CDR2: LGHDT, YNNKEL (reference sequence). The CDR3 loop spans 15 amino acids. CDR3 sequence (DNA): TGTGCCAGCAGCCCCAAACCAGGGGGAGGCGGGGGCTACACCTTC. Amino acids: CASSPKPGGGGGYTF.

This clone showed up just a few times. This chain links TRBV6-2 or TRBV6-3 with TRBJ2-5; D is possibly TRBD2 (6 bases). From germline, CDR1 is MNHEY and CDR2 SVGEGT. V was pared by 0 bases and J by 3 bases, with 14 bases between. This CDR3 region has 16 residues. The CDR3 DNA sequence: TGTGCCAGCAGTTACTCAGGGCCGGGGGTGGAAGAGACCCAGTACTTC. This codes for CASSYSGPGVEETQYF.

The gene calls are TRBV20-1 and TRBJ1-6; D is unclear. The CDR3 contains 11 residues. V shed 2 bases and J shed 11 bases, with 7 bases lying between them. CDR1 and CDR2 from the germline V gene are DFQATT and SNEGSKA (reference sequence). Here the CDR3 reads CSARPQTPLHF. The CDR3 region has the DNA TGCAGTGCTAGACCACAAACACCCCTCCACTTT.

The V and J genes are TRBV7-2 and TRBJ2-1, with 9 bases identical to TRBD1. This CDR3 contains 16 residues. Germline CDR1 is SGHTA and CDR2 is FQGNSA. Trimming at V came to 5 bases and at J to 1 base, leaving 6 bases not matched to a gene. The CDR3 region has the DNA TGTGCCAGCAGCCTCGGGACAGGGCTTTCCTACAATGAGCAGTTCTTC. Amino acid sequence: CASSLGTGLSYNEQFF.

The rearrangement joins TRBV7-6 to TRBJ1-5, with 7 positions matching TRBD1. With V trimmed by 5 bases and J by 5 bases, 3 bases remained unmatched. The germline CDR1 and CDR2 sequences are SGHVS and FNYEAQ. This CDR3 is 13 amino acids long. This chain's CDR3 is CASSPDRDQPQHF. The CDR3 nucleotides read TGTGCCAGCAGCCCTGACAGGGATCAGCCCCAGCATTTT.

The chain employs TRBV2 and TRBJ2-7; 7 bases match TRBD1. V lost 6 bases, J lost 7 bases, and 12 bases stayed unmatched. Germline V lookup: CDR1 SNHLY, CDR2 FYNNEI. The CDR3 has 14 residues. The CDR3 region is CASRVNPAGGEQYF. For the CDR3, the DNA is TGTGCCAGCAGGGTTAACCCCGCAGGGGGAGAGCAGTACTTC.

Worth noting for this clone: Distinct nucleotide sequences in the sample also encode this CDR3. The rearrangement links TRBV28 to TRBJ2-2; 7 bases agree with TRBD1. The CDR3 runs to 15 residues. V was pared by 6 bases and J by 4 bases, with 8 bases of the junction left unmatched. Germline-derived CDR1 and CDR2 are MDHEN and SYDVKM. CDR3 DNA sequence: TGTGCCAGCAGCTTTGCACAGGGGCGCACCGGGGAGCTGTTTTTT. This translates into CASSFAQGRTGELFF.

The V gene is TRBV6-7, the J gene TRBJ1-6, with 7 bases lining up with TRBD1. TRBV6-7 counts as an open reading frame of uncertain function. The CDR3 has 15 residues. Germline trimming cut 8 bases from V and 6 bases from J; bases unmatched to any gene: 10. CDR3 residues: CASRTPGQLNSPLHF. DNA of the CDR3: TGTGCCAGCCGGACCCCGGGACAGCTTAATTCACCCCTCCACTTT.

V usage is TRBV5-1 and J usage is TRBJ2-6, with no clear D. The CDR3 is made up of 16 amino acids. Germline CDR1 is SGHRS and CDR2 is YFSETQ. Trimming cost V 4 bases and J 0 bases, with 11 bases left between them. In nucleotides, the CDR3 is TGCGCCAGCAGCCCAAAACTATCCTCTGGGGCCAACGTCCTGACTTTC. Its protein product is CASSPKLSSGANVLTF.

The chain combines TRBV2 with TRBJ2-1; D remains ambiguous. CDR1 and CDR2 from the germline V gene are SNHLY and FYNNEI. The CDR3 spans 14 residues. V lost 3 bases, J lost 4 bases, and 10 bases lay in between. The CDR3 nucleotides are TGTGCCAGCAGTGATTTTGGAGCGTACAATGAGCAGTTCTTC. It specifies CASSDFGAYNEQFF.

This chain links TRBV3-1 (or the pseudogene TRBV3-2) with TRBJ2-7; 7 bases align to TRBD2. The CDR3 has 16 residues. J gave up 4 bases and V 1 base, and 10 bases lay outside the gene matches. From germline, CDR1 is LGHDT and CDR2 YNNKEL (reference sequence). The CDR3 nucleotides read TGTGCCAGCAGCCAAGCAAGAGTGGGAGGGCCGTACGAGCAGTACTTC. Translated, it gives CASSQARVGGPYEQYF.

The rearrangement links TRBV18 to TRBJ2-2; a weak D match, TRBD1 (5 bases). V was clipped by 2 bases and J by 6 bases, with 10 bases between them. The CDR3 consists of 14 residues. Germline CDR1 is KGHSH and CDR2 is LQKENI. For the CDR3, the DNA is TGTGCCAGCTCACCAACTTTAGGGGCCGGGGAGCTGTTTTTT. Its protein product is CASSPTLGAGELFF.

The chain employs TRBV28 and TRBJ1-1; D unclear. From germline, CDR1 is MDHEN and CDR2 SYDVKM. Between the trimmed V and J ends, which lost 10 bases and 4 bases, there was a span of 19 bases. The CDR3 runs to 14 residues. The CDR3 loop reads CATARARRVTEAFF. CDR3 sequence (DNA): TGTGCCACAGCGAGGGCAAGGCGGGTCACTGAAGCTTTCTTT.

V and J are TRBV5-1 and TRBJ2-1, with 9 bases lining up with TRBD1. CDR3 length: 15 residues. Germline V CDR1 and CDR2: SGHRS, YFSETQ. The ends lost 9 bases at V and 4 bases at J; junction bases unmatched: 11. The CDR3 sequence: CATADGTGNYNEQFF. Written as DNA, the CDR3 is TGCGCCACTGCTGACGGGACAGGGAATTACAATGAGCAGTTCTTC.